This TCR beta chain was identified during a study of T cell changes during pregnancy in multiple sclerosis. Profiling relied on immunoSEQ multiplex PCR, and the TCRdb table lists in-frame clones only, not all of them. This sample yields under 50,000 clones, of which about 92% are seen a single time; less than 0.8% belongs to the top ten. Germline CDR1 is SGHRS and CDR2 is YFSETQ. The CDR3 sequence is 14 residues long. Trimming cost V 3 bases and J 0 bases, with 7 bases left between them. The chain joins TRBV5-1 to TRBJ1-5; D may be TRBD1 (6 bases). The sample was CD4+ T cells from peripheral blood mononuclear cells, taken in the third trimester of pregnancy. This sequence was found in a female donor with multiple sclerosis, enrolled in a pregnancy study. The DNA for the CDR3 is TGCGCCAGCAGCTCGGACAGTAGCAATCAGCCCCAGCATTTT. Amino acids: CASSSDSSNQPQHF.